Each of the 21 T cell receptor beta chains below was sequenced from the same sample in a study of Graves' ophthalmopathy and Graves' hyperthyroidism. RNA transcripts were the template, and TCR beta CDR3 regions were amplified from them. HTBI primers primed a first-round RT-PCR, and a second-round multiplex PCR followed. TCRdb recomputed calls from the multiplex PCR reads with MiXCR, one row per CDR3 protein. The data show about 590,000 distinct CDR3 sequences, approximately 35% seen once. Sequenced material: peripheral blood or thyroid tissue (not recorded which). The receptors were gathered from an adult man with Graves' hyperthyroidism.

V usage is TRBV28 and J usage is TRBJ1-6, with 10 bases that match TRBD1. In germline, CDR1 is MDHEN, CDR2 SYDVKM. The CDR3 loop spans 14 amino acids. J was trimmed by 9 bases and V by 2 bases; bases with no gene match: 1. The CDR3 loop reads CASSLRTGGSPLHF. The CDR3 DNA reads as TGTGCCAGCAGTTTAAGGACAGGGGGTTCACCCCTCCACTTT.

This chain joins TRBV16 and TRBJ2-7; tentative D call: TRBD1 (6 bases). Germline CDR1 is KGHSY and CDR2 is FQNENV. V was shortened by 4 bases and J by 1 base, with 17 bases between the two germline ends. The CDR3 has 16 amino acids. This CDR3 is CASSPSPQGSSYEQYF. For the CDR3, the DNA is TGTGCCAGCAGCCCCAGCCCCCAGGGGTCTTCCTACGAGCAGTACTTC.

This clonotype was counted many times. This CDR3 reads CASSLGTAEETQYF. CDR3 bases: TGTGCCAGCAGCTTAGGGACAGCGGAAGAGACCCAGTACTTC. The chain recombines TRBV7-2 with TRBJ2-5; D possibly corresponds to TRBD1 (6 bases). CDR3 length equals 14 residues. With 1 base removed from V and 3 bases from J, the gap between germline ends came to 9 bases. Germline CDR1 is SGHTA and CDR2 is FQGNSA. The full variable domain, with the rest looked up from reference TRBV7-2 and TRBJ2-5, is GAGVSQSPSNKVTEKGKDVELRCDPISGHTALYWYRQSLGQGLEFLIYFQGNSAPDKSGLPSDRFSAERTGGSVSTLTIQRTQQEDSAVYLCASSLGTAEETQYFGPGTRLLVL.

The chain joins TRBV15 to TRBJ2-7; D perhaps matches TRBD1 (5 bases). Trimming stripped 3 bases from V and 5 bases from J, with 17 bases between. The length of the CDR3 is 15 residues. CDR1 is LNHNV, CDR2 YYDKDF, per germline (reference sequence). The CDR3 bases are TGTGCCACCAGCAGTGAATGGAACCAACAGGACGAGCAGTACTTC. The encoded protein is CATSSEWNQQDEQYF.

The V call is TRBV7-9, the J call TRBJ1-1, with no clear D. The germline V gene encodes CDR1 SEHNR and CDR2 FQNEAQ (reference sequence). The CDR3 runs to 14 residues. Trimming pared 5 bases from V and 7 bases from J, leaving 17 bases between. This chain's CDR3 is CASSSLTSSREAFF. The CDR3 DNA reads TGTGCCAGCAGCAGCTTAACGTCCAGCCGTGAAGCTTTCTTT.

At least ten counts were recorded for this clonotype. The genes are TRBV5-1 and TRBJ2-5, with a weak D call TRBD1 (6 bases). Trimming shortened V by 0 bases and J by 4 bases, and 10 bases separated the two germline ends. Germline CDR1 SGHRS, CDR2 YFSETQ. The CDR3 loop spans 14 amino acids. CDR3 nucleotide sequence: TGCGCCAGCAGCTTGGGGACAGTAAGAGAGACCCAGTACTTC. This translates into CASSLGTVRETQYF.

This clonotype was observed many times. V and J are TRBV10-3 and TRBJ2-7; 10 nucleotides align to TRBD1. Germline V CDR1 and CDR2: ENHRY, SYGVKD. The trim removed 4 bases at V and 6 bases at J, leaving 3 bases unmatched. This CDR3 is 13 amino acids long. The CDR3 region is CAISVDRGREQYF. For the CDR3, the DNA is TGTGCCATCAGTGTTGACAGGGGGCGCGAGCAGTACTTC.

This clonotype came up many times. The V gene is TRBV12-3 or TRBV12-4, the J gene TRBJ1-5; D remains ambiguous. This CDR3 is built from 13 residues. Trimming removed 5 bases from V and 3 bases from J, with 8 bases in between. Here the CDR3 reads CASSPGFNQPQHF. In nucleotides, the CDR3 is TGTGCCAGCAGTCCCGGGTTCAATCAGCCCCAGCATTTT.

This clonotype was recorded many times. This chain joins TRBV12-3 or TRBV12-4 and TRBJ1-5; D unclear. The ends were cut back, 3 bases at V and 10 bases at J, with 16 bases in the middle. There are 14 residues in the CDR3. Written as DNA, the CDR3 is TGTGCCAGCAGTTTCATGCAGGCAGCCGGACCCCAGCATTTT. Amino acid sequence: CASSFMQAAGPQHF.

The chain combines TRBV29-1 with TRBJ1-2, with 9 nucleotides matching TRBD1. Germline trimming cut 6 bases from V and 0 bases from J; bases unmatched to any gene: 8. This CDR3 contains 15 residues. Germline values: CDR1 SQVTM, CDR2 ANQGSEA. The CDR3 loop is CSVTTGTGTNYGYTF. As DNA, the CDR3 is TGCAGCGTCACTACCGGGACAGGGACTAACTATGGCTACACCTTC.

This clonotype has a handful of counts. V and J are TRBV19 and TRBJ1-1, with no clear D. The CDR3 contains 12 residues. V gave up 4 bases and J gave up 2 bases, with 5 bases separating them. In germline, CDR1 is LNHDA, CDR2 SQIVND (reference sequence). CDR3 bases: TGTGCCAGTAGTAATCCCAACACTGAAGCTTTCTTT. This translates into CASSNPNTEAFF.

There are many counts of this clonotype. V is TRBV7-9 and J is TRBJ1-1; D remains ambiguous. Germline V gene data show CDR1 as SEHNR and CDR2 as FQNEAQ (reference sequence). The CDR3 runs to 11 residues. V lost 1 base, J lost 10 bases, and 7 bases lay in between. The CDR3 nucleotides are TGTGCCAGCAGCTTAGGGCTAGGAGCTTTCTTT. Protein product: CASSLGLGAFF.

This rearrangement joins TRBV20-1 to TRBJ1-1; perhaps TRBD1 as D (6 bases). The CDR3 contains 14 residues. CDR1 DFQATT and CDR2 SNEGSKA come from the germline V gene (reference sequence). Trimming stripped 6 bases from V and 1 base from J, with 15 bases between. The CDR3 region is CSARGGPRNTEAFF. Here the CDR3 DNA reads TGCAGTGCCCGAGGGGGGCCTCGGAACACTGAAGCTTTCTTT.

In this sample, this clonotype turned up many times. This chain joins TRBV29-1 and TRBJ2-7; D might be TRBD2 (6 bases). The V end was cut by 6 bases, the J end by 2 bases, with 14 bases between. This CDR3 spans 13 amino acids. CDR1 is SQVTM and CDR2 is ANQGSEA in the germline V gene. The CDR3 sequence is CSVRRGSAYEQYF. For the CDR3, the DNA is TGCAGCGTGCGCCGGGGGTCTGCCTACGAGCAGTACTTC.

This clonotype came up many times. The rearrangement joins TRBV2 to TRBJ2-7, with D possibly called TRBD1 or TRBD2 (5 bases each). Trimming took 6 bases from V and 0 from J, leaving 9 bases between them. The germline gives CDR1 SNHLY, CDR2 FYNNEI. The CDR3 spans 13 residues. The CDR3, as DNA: TGTGCCAGCAGGGGGACGGTCTCCTACGAGCAGTACTTC. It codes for CASRGTVSYEQYF.

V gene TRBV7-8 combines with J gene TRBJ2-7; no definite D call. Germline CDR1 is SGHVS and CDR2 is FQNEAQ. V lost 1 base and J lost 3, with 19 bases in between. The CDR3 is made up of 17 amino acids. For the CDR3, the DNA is TGTGCCAGCAGCTTAGATCTCGGCGGTGCGTACAGCTACGAGCAGTACTTC. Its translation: CASSLDLGGAYSYEQYF.

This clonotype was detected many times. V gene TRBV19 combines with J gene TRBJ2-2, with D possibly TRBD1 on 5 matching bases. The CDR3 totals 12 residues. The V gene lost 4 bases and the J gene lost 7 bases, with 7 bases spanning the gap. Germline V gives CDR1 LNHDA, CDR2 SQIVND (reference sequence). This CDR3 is CASSTTVGELFF. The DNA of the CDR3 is TGTGCCAGTAGTACGACAGTCGGGGAGCTGTTTTTT.

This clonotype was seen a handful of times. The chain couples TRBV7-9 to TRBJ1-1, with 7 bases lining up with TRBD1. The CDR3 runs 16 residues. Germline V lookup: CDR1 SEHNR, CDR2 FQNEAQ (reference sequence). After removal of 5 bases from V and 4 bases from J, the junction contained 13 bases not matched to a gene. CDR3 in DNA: TGTGCCAGCAGCCGAATTACAGGGGACGGGGGCACTGAAGCTTTCTTT. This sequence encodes CASSRITGDGGTEAFF.

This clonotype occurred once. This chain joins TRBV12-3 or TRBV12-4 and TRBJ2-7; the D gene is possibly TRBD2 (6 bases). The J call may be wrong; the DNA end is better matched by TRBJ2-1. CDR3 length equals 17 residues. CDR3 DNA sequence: TGTGCCAGCAGTCCCGTTGTAGATGCCGGGGGAAGGAATGAGCAGTTCTTC. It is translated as CASSPVVDAGGRNEQFF.

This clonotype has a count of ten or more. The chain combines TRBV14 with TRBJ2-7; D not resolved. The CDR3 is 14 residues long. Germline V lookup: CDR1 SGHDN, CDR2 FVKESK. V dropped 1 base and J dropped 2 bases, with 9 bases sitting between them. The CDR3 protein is CASSQASRTYEQYF. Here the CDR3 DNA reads TGTGCCAGCAGCCAAGCTTCGCGGACCTACGAGCAGTACTTC.

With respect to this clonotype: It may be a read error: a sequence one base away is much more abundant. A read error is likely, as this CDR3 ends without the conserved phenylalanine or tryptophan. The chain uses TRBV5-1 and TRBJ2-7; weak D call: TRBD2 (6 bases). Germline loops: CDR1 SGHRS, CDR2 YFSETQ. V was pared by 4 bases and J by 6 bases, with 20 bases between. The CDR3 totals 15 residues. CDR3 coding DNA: TGCGCCAGCAGCCCGGGACTGAGTGGGTCGGGCGAGCAGTACCTC. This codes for CASSPGLSGSGEQYL.